Presented here are 18 T cell receptor beta chains from one specimen sequenced in a study of early T cells in non-severe SARS-CoV-2 infection. MiXCR, applied by TCRdb to the 5' RACE reads, yields one record per CDR3 protein. The sample yields some 41,000 distinct CDR3 sequences, 5.8% seen once. Sequenced material: whole blood. These receptors all stem from an adult who was a healthcare worker with PCR-confirmed SARS-CoV-2 infection or an uninfected control (not recorded which).

This clonotype occurred many times. The chain uses TRBV5-1 and TRBJ1-1, with D hard to call. The germline V and J ends were trimmed by 0 bases and 9 bases, with 9 bases remaining between them. This CDR3 is built from 12 residues. CDR1 and CDR2 from the germline V gene are SGHRS and YFSETQ. CDR3 sequence (DNA): TGCGCCAGCAGCTTGGGGCACGACCAAGCTTTCTTT. Amino acids: CASSLGHDQAFF.

This clonotype showed up just a few times. This CDR3 reads CAISERAAEPNYGYTF. CDR3 in DNA: TGTGCCATCAGTGAGAGGGCAGCCGAGCCTAACTATGGCTACACCTTC. This chain links TRBV10-3 with TRBJ1-2; D unresolved. Germline loops: CDR1 ENHRY, CDR2 SYGVKD. This CDR3 contains 16 residues. V was clipped by 2 bases and J by 0 bases, with 13 bases between them.

J is TRBJ2-1 and V is TRBV6-6; TRBD2 aligns across 7 bases. CDR3 length equals 14 residues. Germline assignment: CDR1 MNHNY and CDR2 SVGAGI (reference sequence). After removal of 6 bases from V and 4 bases from J, the junction contained 6 bases not matched to a gene. CDR3 nucleotide sequence: TGTGCCAGCAGACGACTAGCCGGATACAATGAGCAGTTCTTC. Translating gives CASRRLAGYNEQFF.

This clonotype showed up many times. The CDR3 DNA sequence: TGCGCCAGCAGCCGGACGGCGGATAGTACAGATACGCAGTATTTT. Translation: CASSRTADSTDTQYF. The rearrangement links TRBV4-1 to TRBJ2-3; D ambiguous. Germline CDR1 MGHRA, CDR2 YSYEKL. Trimming pared 4 bases from V and 3 bases from J, leaving 14 bases between. This CDR3 is 15 amino acids long.

The sample holds a few counts of this clonotype. The chain combines TRBV5-1 with TRBJ2-1; weak D call: TRBD2 (6 bases). Deletions cut 7 bases from V and 0 bases from J, with 14 bases between. The CDR3 is 15 residues long. The germline V gene has CDR1 SGHRS and CDR2 YFSETQ. The CDR3 region has the DNA TGCGCCAGCCGGATGATAGCGGCCTCCTACAATGAGCAGTTCTTC. Its protein product is CASRMIAASYNEQFF.

This clonotype was observed a few times. J is TRBJ2-2 and V is TRBV7-8, with TRBD2 as a possible D gene (5 bases). Trimming stripped 5 bases from V and 6 bases from J, with 7 bases between. CDR3 length: 12 residues. Germline CDR1 SGHVS, CDR2 FQNEAQ. CDR3 DNA sequence: TGTGCCAGCAGCCCCGGGGCCGGGGAGCTGTTTTTT. It encodes CASSPGAGELFF.

In its sample, this clonotype was seen many times. The V call is TRBV7-2, the J call TRBJ2-2, with 12 positions matching TRBD2. V lost 1 base and J lost 1; bases outside the gene matches: 7. The CDR3 loop spans 19 amino acids. Germline loops: CDR1 SGHTA, CDR2 FQGNSA. The CDR3 DNA reads TGTGCCAGCAGCTTAGTGACGGGACTAGCGGGCAGGAACACCGGGGAGCTGTTTTTT. It specifies CASSLVTGLAGRNTGELFF.

The chain joins TRBV29-1 to TRBJ2-3; D is ambiguous. The germline CDR1 and CDR2 sequences are SQVTM and ANQGSEA. The CDR3 has 11 amino acids. The V end lost 4 bases, the J end lost 3 bases, and 5 bases lay between the germline ends. The CDR3, as DNA: TGCAGCGTTGCCTATACAGATACGCAGTATTTT. Translation gives CSVAYTDTQYF.

This clonotype was observed a few times. V gene TRBV24-1 combines with J gene TRBJ2-7; D is unresolved. CDR3 length equals 14 residues. The ends were cut back, 2 bases at V and 3 bases at J, with 10 bases in the middle. CDR1 and CDR2 (germline): KGHDR, SFDVKD. The CDR3 DNA reads as TGTGCCACCAGTGATTACGACCTGAACTACGAGCAGTACTTC. This translates into CATSDYDLNYEQYF.

This clonotype was observed a handful of times. The CDR3 does not close with the conserved phenylalanine or tryptophan, likely indicating a read error. CDR3 coding DNA: TGTGCCAGCAGTTTAGTGGGGCCCACAGATACGCAGTATTAT. Amino acids: CASSLVGPTDTQYY. V gene TRBV12-3 or TRBV12-4 combines with J gene TRBJ2-3, with a tentative D call TRBD1 (5 bases). Trimming shortened V by 1 base and J by 2 bases, and 7 bases separated the two germline ends. The CDR3 consists of 14 residues.

This clonotype was counted ten times or more. V usage is TRBV20-1 and J usage is TRBJ2-7; D unclear. The CDR3 is 11 amino acids. Deletions cut 2 bases from V and 6 bases from J, with 8 bases between. Germline V gene lookup returns CDR1 DFQATT and CDR2 SNEGSKA (reference sequence). CDR3 region: CSARSGFEQYF. In nucleotides, the CDR3 is TGCAGTGCTAGATCCGGGTTCGAGCAGTACTTC.

This clonotype was observed at least ten times. The chain couples TRBV19 to TRBJ2-1; 9 bases are shared with TRBD2. The germline CDR1 and CDR2 sequences are LNHDA and SQIVND (reference sequence). The CDR3 has 17 residues. Trimming at V came to 5 bases and at J to 2 bases, leaving 10 bases not matched to a gene. The CDR3 region is CASSPALAGAPYNEQFF. In DNA, the CDR3 is TGTGCCAGTAGTCCGGCTTTAGCGGGAGCCCCCTACAATGAGCAGTTCTTC.

V gene TRBV20-1 combines with J gene TRBJ2-1; TRBD2 aligns across 10 bases. The CDR3 runs to 16 residues. CDR1 is DFQATT and CDR2 is SNEGSKA in the germline V gene (reference sequence). The trim removed 6 bases at V and 4 bases at J, leaving 12 bases unmatched. This CDR3 is CSAVPIAGGGYNEQFF. The CDR3 DNA follows: TGCAGTGCAGTACCCATAGCGGGGGGAGGGTACAATGAGCAGTTCTTC.

V and J are TRBV20-1 and TRBJ2-2, with D perhaps matching TRBD2 (6 bases). Germline CDR1 reads DFQATT; CDR2 reads SNEGSKA (reference sequence). The CDR3 runs 14 residues. The V end lost 7 bases, the J end lost 4 bases, and 16 bases lay between the germline ends. Here the CDR3 DNA reads TGCAGTGTCAATCCGGGACTCAGCACCGGGGAGCTGTTTTTT. Translating gives CSVNPGLSTGELFF.

This clonotype has at least ten counts. The genes are TRBV11-3 and TRBJ2-5; TRBD2 matches at 14 bases. J lost 3 bases, V lost 5 bases, and 5 bases had no gene match. Germline CDR1 reads SGHNT; CDR2 reads YENEEA. The CDR3 covers 16 residues. CDR3 nucleotide sequence: TGTGCCAGCAGCGCGACTAGCGGGAGGGCTAAAGAGACCCAGTACTTC. Residues: CASSATSGRAKETQYF.

This clonotype showed up many times. The gene calls are TRBV18 and TRBJ1-5; TRBD1 agrees at 7 bases. V shed 3 bases and J 6 bases; nucleotides not matched to a gene: 8. The CDR3 totals 15 residues. The germline gives CDR1 KGHSH, CDR2 LQKENI. In nucleotides, the CDR3 is TGTGCCAGCTCACCCTTCGACAGGGATCCTCAGCCCCAGCATTTT. Translation: CASSPFDRDPQPQHF.

This clonotype occurred many times. This rearrangement joins TRBV4-2 to TRBJ1-5, with D perhaps TRBD1 (5 bases). There are 16 residues in the CDR3. Germline-derived CDR1 and CDR2 are LGHNA and YNFKEQ. Trimming shortened V by 0 bases and J by 4 bases, and 13 bases separated the two germline ends. CDR3 amino acids: CASSQDLGERNQPQHF. In nucleotides, the CDR3 is TGTGCCAGCAGCCAAGATTTGGGGGAGCGAAATCAGCCCCAGCATTTT.

This clonotype was counted many times. CDR3 protein: CASSKGPAGTKNIQYF. CDR3 DNA: TGTGCCAGCAGTAAGGGACCGGCGGGGACCAAAAACATTCAGTACTTC. J is TRBJ2-4 and V is TRBV6-5; D might be TRBD2 (6 bases). The CDR3 runs to 16 residues. Germline V gene data show CDR1 as MNHEY and CDR2 as SVGAGI. Trimming stripped 5 bases from V and 2 bases from J, with 16 bases between.